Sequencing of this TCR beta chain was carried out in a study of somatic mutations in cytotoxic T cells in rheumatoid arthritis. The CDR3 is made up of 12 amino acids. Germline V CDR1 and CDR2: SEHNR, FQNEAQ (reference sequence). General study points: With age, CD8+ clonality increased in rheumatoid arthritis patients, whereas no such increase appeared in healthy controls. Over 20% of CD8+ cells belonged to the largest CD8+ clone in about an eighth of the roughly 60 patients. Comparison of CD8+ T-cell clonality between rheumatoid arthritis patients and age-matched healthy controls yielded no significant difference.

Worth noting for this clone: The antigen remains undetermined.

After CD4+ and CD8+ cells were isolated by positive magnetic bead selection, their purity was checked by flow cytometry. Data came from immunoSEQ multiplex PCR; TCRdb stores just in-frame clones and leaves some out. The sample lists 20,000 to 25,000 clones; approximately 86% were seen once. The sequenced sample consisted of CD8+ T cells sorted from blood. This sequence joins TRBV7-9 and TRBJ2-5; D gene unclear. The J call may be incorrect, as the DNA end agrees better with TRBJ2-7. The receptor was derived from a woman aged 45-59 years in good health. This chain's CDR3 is CASSHLTDEQYF. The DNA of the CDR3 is TGTGCCAGCAGCCACCTCACCGACGAGCAGTACTTC.